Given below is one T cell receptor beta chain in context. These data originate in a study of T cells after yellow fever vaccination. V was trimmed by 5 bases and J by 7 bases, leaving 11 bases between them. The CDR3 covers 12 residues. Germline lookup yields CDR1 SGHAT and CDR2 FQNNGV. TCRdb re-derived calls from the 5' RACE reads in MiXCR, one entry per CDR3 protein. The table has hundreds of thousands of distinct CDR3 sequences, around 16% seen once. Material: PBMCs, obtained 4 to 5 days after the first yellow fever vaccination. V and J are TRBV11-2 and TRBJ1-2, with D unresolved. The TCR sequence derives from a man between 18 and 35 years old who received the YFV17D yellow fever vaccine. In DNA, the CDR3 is TGTGCCAGCAGCCCTAACGGTGGTGGCTACACCTTC. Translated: CASSPNGGGYTF.